This T cell receptor beta chain was sequenced in a study of blood T cells in healthy people across ages. This clonotype has a single count. One end of the junction fails to match germline, which may point to a read error. A second PCR of 7 to 11 cycles used a sample-barcoded 5' primer and a J-beta primer mix. Via MiXCR, TCRdb re-called the 5' RACE reads, giving one row per CDR3 protein. The sample carries 890,000 or so distinct CDR3 sequences, roughly 60% recorded once. The CDR3 loop spans 12 amino acids. Germline CDR1 and CDR2: SQVTM and ANQGSEA. This chain uses TRBV29-1 with TRBJ1-1; D is perhaps TRBD1 (5 bases). The clonotype was recovered from a young man in good health. What was sequenced was blood. This chain's CDR3 is CSAGAPNNEAFF. In nucleotides, the CDR3 is TGCAGCGCCGGGGCCCCGAACAATGAAGCTTTCTTT.